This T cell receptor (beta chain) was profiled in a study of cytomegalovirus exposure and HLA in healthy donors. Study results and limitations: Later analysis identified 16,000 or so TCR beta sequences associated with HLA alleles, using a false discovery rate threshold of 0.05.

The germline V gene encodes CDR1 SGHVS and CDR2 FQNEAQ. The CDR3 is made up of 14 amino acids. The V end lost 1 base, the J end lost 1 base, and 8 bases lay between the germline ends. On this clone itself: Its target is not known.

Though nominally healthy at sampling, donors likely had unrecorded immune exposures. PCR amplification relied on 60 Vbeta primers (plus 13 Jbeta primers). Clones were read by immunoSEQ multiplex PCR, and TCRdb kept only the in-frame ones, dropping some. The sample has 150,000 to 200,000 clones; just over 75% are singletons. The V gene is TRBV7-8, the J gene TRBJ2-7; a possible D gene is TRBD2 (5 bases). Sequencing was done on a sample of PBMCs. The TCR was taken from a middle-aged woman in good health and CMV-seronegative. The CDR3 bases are TGTGCCAGCAGCTTAGAAGGAGGATCCTACGAGCAGTACTTC. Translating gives CASSLEGGSYEQYF.